This section outlines one T cell receptor (beta chain) sequence together with its context. Its antigen remains unknown. This record belongs to a study of T-cell reconstitution after alpha-beta-depleted transplantation in children. Unique molecular identifiers featured in how the TCRbeta library was prepared. TCRdb re-called the PCR reads with MiXCR, one entry per CDR3 protein. The repertoire includes a few thousand distinct CDR3 sequences, over 7.5% of them detected once, and less than 55% sits in the top ten. The study, taken as a whole, reports: Newly generated T cells supplied most T-cell counts and diversity one year post-transplant. Several patients had high TCRbeta diversity at day 60; it came from surviving recipient T cells and thymic progenitors. Alpha-beta T cells present about two months after transplant were reported to originate from several hundred expanded graft clones.

The V gene's germline CDR1 is SGHDT and CDR2 YYEEEE. V dropped 8 bases and J dropped 6 bases, with 18 bases sitting between them. The CDR3 spans 13 residues. This receptor was taken from a male patient aged 2-15 years who had a stem cell transplant for acute lymphoblastic leukemia, so the T cells may come from the graft donor. The V and J genes are TRBV5-6 and TRBJ2-7, with D perhaps matching TRBD2 (7 bases). The sequenced sample was PBMCs, mostly from graft donor cells, obtained 180 days after TCRalphabeta/CD19-depleted stem cell transplant. The CDR3 is CARSPGGRGEQYF. The CDR3 region has the DNA TGTGCCAGGAGCCCCGGGGGGCGCGGCGAGCAGTACTTC. Full variable domain (missing parts from reference TRBV5-6 and TRBJ2-7): DAGVTQSPTHLIKTRGQQVTLRCSPKSGHDTVSWYQQALGQGPQFIFQYYEEEERQRGNFPDRFSGHQFPNYSSELNVNALLLGDSALYLCARSPGGRGEQYFGPGTRLTVT.